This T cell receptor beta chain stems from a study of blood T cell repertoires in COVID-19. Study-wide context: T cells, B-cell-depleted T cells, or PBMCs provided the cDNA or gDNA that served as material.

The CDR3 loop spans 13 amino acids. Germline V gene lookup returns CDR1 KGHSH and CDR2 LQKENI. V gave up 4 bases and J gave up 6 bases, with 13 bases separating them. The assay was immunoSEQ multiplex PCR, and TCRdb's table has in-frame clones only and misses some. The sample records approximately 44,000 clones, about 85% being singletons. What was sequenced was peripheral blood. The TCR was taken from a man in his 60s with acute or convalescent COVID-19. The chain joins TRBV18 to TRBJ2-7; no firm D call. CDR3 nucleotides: TGTGCCAGCTCACTCCTAGAGACTTTCGAGCAGTACTTC. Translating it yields CASSLLETFEQYF.